This T cell receptor (beta chain) was retrieved from a study of T cell responses to AZD1222 COVID-19 vaccine. Study background: Pooled together were second doses at about 4 or about 12 weeks. Findings of the study overall: The reported proportion of spike-specific TCRs targeting unmutated variant regions was nearly half. Spike-specific TCR repertoires showed rising breadth and depth after two AZD1222 doses. Females made up more of the donors, who were largely white British, and clonal diversity may have come out too low.

For this clone: Its antigen remains unknown.

Sequenced by immunoSEQ multiplex PCR; TCRdb stores in-frame clones only, minus some. Of fewer than 150,000 clones listed, about nine tenths are singletons. Trimming took off 2 bases at V and 8 bases at J, with 12 bases between the two ends. The germline CDR1 and CDR2 sequences are KGHSH and LQKENI. This CDR3 spans 13 amino acids. The V and J genes are TRBV18 and TRBJ1-2; perhaps TRBD1 as D (6 bases). The sequence came from an adult in good health. Sequences were derived from peripheral blood, sampled on day 0 of AZD1222 vaccination. CDR3 DNA sequence: TGTGCCAGCTCACCAGCAGGACAGAACGGCTACACCTTC. Translated: CASSPAGQNGYTF.